The 13 T cell receptor beta chains listed next were all sequenced from one sample in a study of T cells in narcolepsy. The table came from immunoSEQ multiplex PCR; TCRdb's copy has only in-frame clones and leaves some out. This sample carries about 24,000 clones, around two thirds of them seen once, and the ten largest clones take 12%. The sample comprised memory (CD45RA-) CD4+ T cells from blood. All receptors derive from a human donor in good health.

This clone was detected a few times. The J gene is TRBJ2-7, the V gene TRBV5-4; 7 nucleotides match TRBD2. The CDR3 consists of 15 residues. V lost 0 bases to trimming and J lost 3 bases; unmatched junction nucleotides: 6. Germline V gene sequence: CDR1 SGHNT, CDR2 YYREEE (reference sequence). CDR3 residues: CASSLEPSGIYEQYF. In DNA, the CDR3 is TGTGCCAGCAGCTTGGAACCTAGCGGAATCTACGAGCAGTACTTC.

CDR3 sequence: CATSRDTVNTEAFF. The CDR3, as DNA: TGTGCCACCAGCAGAGATACAGTGAACACTGAAGCTTTCTTT. The chain joins TRBV15 to TRBJ1-1; D remains unclear. The germline V and J ends were trimmed by 0 bases and 0 bases, with 5 bases remaining between them. There are 14 residues in the CDR3. Germline CDR1 LNHNV, CDR2 YYDKDF (reference sequence).

This rearrangement joins TRBV20-1 to TRBJ1-2; D is ambiguous. V lost 6 bases, J lost 8 bases, and 13 bases lay in between. The CDR3 loop spans 11 amino acids. Germline V gives CDR1 DFQATT, CDR2 SNEGSKA (reference sequence). The CDR3 DNA follows: TGCAGTGCGCCCCAGGTATTCGGCTACACCTTC. Protein sequence: CSAPQVFGYTF.

The V and J genes are TRBV15 and TRBJ1-3; no clear D. Per the germline V gene, CDR1 is LNHNV and CDR2 is YYDKDF (reference sequence). The CDR3 is 16 amino acids. V was cut by 0 bases and J by 0 bases, with 9 bases left in between. CDR3 sequence (DNA): TGTGCCACCAGCAGAGATCTGGGCAGCTCTGGAAACACCATATATTTT. Its translation: CATSRDLGSSGNTIYF.

This clone has just one count. The rearrangement joins TRBV4-2 to TRBJ2-2; a possible D gene is TRBD2 (7 bases). CDR1 and CDR2 from the germline V gene are LGHNA and YNFKEQ. This CDR3 region has 19 residues. Trimming took off 0 bases at V and 7 bases at J, with 24 bases between the two ends. CDR3 in amino acids: CASSQEAARGAPSDGELFF. The CDR3 DNA reads as TGTGCCAGCAGCCAAGAGGCTGCCCGGGGGGCCCCGTCGGACGGGGAGCTGTTTTTT.

This clone was recorded a few times. This chain links TRBV2 with TRBJ2-7, with 9 bases identical to TRBD1. The V gene end was trimmed by 4 bases and the J gene end by 5 bases; junction bases not matched to a gene: 3. The CDR3 is made up of 13 amino acids. CDR1 is SNHLY and CDR2 is FYNNEI in the germline V gene. Written as DNA, the CDR3 is TGTGCCAGCAGTGTGACAGGGGGAAACGAGCAGTACTTC. Its translation: CASSVTGGNEQYF.

V is TRBV4-3 and J is TRBJ1-2; D remains unclear. The germline CDR1 and CDR2 sequences are LGHNA and YSLEER. The CDR3 loop spans 15 amino acids. Trimming shortened V by 4 bases and J by 0 bases, and 12 bases separated the two germline ends. The CDR3 DNA follows: TGCGCCAGCAGCCTATCTGACCAAACTAACTATGGCTACACCTTC. Translated, it gives CASSLSDQTNYGYTF.

V gene TRBV19 combines with J gene TRBJ1-2, with 9 positions matching TRBD1. The germline CDR1 and CDR2 sequences are LNHDA and SQIVND (reference sequence). V was clipped by 3 bases and J by 1 base; unmatched bases: 3. CDR3 length: 15 residues. As DNA, the CDR3 is TGTGCCAGTAGTATCCGGACAGGGGATAACTATGGCTACACCTTC. This translates into CASSIRTGDNYGYTF.

The CDR3 spells CASTRSRGETQYF. CDR3 DNA sequence: TGTGCCAGCACTCGGTCCCGAGGAGAGACCCAGTACTTC. The chain joins TRBV2 to TRBJ2-5; D unresolved. The CDR3 spans 13 residues. The V gene's germline CDR1 is SNHLY and CDR2 FYNNEI. V gave up 7 bases and J gave up 4 bases, with 13 bases separating them.

The chain is built from TRBV5-1 and TRBJ1-5, with unresolved D. V lost 4 bases and J lost 6, with 11 bases in between. Germline V gene lookup returns CDR1 SGHRS and CDR2 YFSETQ. The CDR3 has 13 amino acids. The CDR3 loop is CASSPHPGQPQHF. CDR3 DNA sequence: TGCGCCAGCAGCCCACACCCGGGTCAGCCCCAGCATTTT.

The CDR3 DNA sequence: TGCGCCAGCAGCCTAGCAGGGGGCCAAGAGACCCAGTACTTC. Translated: CASSLAGGQETQYF. V gene TRBV5-1 combines with J gene TRBJ2-5; 7 nucleotides agree with TRBD1. The J segment lost 1 base and the V segment lost 4 bases, leaving 4 bases of the junction unmatched. Germline V gives CDR1 SGHRS, CDR2 YFSETQ. CDR3 size: 14 residues.

CDR3 nucleotide sequence: TGTGCCAGCAGTTCCCCCGGGACAGGGGCCCAAGAGACCCAGTACTTC. Its translation is CASSSPGTGAQETQYF. The V and J genes are TRBV28 and TRBJ2-5; 10 positions agree with TRBD1. Germline V gene lookup returns CDR1 MDHEN and CDR2 SYDVKM. After removal of 4 bases from V and 1 base from J, the junction contained 6 bases not matched to a gene. The CDR3 totals 16 residues.

This clone was recorded a few times. The V and J genes are TRBV30 and TRBJ2-6; D is undetermined. The CDR3 is made up of 12 amino acids. V was shortened by 2 bases and J by 1 base, with 0 bases between the two germline ends. Germline values: CDR1 GTSNPN, CDR2 SVGIG (reference sequence). CDR3 sequence reads: CAWSSGANVLTF. The CDR3 DNA is TGTGCCTGGAGTTCTGGGGCCAACGTCCTGACTTTC.